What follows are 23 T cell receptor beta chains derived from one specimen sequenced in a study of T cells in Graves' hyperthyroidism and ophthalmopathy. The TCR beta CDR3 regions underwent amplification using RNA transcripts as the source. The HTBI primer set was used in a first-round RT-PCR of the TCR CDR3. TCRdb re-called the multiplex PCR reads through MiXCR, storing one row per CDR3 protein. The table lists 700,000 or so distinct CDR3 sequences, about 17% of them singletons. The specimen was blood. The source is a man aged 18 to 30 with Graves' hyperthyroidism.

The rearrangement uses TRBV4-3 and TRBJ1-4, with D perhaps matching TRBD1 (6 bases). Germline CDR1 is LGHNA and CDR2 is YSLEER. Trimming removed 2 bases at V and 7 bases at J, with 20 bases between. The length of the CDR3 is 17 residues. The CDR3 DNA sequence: TGCGCCAGCAGCCAATCGCCAAATGGGGGCGGCGGTGAAAAACTGTTTTTT. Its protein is CASSQSPNGGGGEKLFF.

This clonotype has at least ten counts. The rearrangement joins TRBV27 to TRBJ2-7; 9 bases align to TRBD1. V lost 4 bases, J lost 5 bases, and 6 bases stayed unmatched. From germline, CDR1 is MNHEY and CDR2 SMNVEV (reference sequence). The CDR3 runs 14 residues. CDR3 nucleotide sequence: TGTGCCAGCAGTTCCCGGGACAGGGCCAACGAGCAGTACTTC. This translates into CASSSRDRANEQYF.

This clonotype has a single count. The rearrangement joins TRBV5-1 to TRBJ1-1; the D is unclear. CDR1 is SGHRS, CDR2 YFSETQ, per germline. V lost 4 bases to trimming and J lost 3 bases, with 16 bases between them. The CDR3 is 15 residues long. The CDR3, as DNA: TGCGCCAGCAGCCGTATCACTTCCTCGGACACTGAAGCTTTCTTT. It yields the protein CASSRITSSDTEAFF.

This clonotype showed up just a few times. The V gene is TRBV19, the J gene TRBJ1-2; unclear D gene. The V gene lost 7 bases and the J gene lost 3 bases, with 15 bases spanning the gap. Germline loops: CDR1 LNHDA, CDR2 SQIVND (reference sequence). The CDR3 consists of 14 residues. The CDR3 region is CASIPRDWHYGYTF. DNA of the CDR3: TGTGCCAGTATTCCCCGGGATTGGCACTATGGCTACACCTTC.

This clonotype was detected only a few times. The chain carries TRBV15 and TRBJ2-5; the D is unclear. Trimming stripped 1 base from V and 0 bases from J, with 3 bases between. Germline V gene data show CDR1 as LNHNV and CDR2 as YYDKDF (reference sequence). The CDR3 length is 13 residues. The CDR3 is CATSRVYQETQYF. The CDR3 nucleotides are TGTGCCACCAGCAGAGTTTACCAAGAGACCCAGTACTTC.

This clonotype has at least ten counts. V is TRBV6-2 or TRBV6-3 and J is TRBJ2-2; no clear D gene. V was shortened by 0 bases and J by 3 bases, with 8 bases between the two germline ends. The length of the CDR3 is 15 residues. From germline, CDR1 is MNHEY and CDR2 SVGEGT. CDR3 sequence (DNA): TGTGCCAGCAGTTACTCGAATACTTACACCGGGGAGCTGTTTTTT. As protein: CASSYSNTYTGELFF.

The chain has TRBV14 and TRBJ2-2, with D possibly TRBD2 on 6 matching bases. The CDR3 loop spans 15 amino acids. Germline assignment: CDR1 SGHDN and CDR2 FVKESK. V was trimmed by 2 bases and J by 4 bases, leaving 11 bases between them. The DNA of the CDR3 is TGTGCCAGCAGCCAATTGGGACTTACCACCGGGGAGCTGTTTTTT. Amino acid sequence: CASSQLGLTTGELFF.

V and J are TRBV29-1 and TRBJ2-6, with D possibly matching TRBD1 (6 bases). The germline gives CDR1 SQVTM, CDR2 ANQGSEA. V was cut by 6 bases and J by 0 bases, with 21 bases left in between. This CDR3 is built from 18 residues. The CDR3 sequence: CSVRLDSLTLSGANVLTF. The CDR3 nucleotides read TGCAGCGTAAGACTGGACAGCCTGACACTCTCTGGGGCCAACGTCCTGACTTTC.

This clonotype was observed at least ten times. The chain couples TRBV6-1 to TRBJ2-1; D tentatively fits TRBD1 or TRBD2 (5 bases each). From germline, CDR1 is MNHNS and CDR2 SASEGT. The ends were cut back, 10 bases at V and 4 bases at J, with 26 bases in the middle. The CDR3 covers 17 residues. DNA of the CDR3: TGTGCCACCGATCCGGGAAGGGGTCCTCCGGGGTACAATGAGCAGTTCTTC. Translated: CATDPGRGPPGYNEQFF.

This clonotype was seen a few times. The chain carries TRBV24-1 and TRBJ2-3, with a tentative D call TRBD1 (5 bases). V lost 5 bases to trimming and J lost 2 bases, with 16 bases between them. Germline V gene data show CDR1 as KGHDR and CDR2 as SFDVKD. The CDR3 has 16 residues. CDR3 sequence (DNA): TGTGCCACCAGTGGAAAGAGCCTAGGGGCCACAGATACGCAGTATTTT. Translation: CATSGKSLGATDTQYF.

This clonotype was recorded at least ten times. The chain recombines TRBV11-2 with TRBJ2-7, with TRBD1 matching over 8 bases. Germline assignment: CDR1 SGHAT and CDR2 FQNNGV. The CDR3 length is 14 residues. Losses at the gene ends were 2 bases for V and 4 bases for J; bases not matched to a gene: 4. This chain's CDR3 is CASSLTGGRYEQYF. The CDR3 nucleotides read TGTGCCAGCAGCTTAACAGGGGGAAGATACGAGCAGTACTTC.

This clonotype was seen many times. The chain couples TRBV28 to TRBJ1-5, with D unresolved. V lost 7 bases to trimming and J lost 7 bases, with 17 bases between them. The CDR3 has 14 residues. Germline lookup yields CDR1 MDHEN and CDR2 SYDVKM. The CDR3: CASTGKGTGQPQHF. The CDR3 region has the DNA TGTGCCAGCACGGGCAAGGGTACGGGCCAGCCCCAGCATTTT.

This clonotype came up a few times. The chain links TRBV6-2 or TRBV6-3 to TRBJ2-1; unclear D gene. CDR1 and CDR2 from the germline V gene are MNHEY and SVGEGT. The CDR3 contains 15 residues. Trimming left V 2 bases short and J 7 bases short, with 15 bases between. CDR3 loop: CASSYRLESSNEQFF. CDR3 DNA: TGTGCCAGCAGTTACAGGCTAGAATCTTCTAATGAGCAGTTCTTC.

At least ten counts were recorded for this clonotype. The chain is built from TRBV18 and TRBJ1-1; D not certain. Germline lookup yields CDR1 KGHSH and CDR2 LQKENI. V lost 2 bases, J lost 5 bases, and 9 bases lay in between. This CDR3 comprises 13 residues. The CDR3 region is CASSPSARTEAFF. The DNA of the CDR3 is TGTGCCAGCTCACCATCGGCGAGGACTGAAGCTTTCTTT.

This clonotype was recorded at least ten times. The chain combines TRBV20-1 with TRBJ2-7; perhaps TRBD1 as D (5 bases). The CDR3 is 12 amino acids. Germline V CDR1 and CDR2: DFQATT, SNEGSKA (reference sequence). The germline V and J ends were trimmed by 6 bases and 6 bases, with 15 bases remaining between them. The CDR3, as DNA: TGCAGTGCCGCTAGGGGATCAGGCGAGCAGTACTTC. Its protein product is CSAARGSGEQYF.

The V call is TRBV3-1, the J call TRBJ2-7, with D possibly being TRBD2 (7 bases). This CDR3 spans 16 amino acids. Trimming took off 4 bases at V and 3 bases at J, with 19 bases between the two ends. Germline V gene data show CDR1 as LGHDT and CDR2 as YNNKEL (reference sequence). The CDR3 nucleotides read TGTGCCAGCAGCCTGCTGGGGGGGCTGAAAATCTACGAGCAGTACTTC. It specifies CASSLLGGLKIYEQYF.

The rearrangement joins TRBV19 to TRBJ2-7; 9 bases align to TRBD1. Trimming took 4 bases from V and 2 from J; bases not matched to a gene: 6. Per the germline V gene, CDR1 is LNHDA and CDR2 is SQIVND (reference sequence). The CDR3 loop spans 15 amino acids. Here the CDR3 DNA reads TGTGCCAGTAGTACCTACCGGGACAGGGCCTACGAGCAGTACTTC. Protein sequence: CASSTYRDRAYEQYF.

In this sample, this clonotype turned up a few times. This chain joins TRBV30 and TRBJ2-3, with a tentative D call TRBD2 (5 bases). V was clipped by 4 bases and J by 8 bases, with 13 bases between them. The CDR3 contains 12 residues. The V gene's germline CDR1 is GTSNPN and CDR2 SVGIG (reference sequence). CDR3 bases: TGTGCCTGGAACGGGGTACTCCCTACGCAGTATTTT. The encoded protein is CAWNGVLPTQYF. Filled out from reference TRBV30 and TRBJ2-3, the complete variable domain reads SQTIHQWPATLVQPVGSPLSLECTVEGTSNPNLYWYRQAAGRGLQLLFYSVGIGQISSEVPQNLSASRPQDRQFILSSKKLLLSDSGFYLCAWNGVLPTQYFGPGTRLTVL.

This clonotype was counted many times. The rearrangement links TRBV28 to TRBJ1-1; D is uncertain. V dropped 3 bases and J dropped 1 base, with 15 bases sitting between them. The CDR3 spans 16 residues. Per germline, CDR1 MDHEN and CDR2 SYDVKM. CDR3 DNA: TGTGCCAGCAGTTTTCGGGCGAAGTTAACGAACACTGAAGCTTTCTTT. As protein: CASSFRAKLTNTEAFF.

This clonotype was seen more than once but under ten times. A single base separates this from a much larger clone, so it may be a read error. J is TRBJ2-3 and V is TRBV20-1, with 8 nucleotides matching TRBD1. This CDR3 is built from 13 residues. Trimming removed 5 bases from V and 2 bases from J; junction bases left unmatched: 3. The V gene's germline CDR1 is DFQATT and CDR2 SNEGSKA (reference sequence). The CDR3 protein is CSAYRGYTDTQYF. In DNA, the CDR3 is TGCAGTGCTTACAGGGGGTACACAGATACGCAGTATTTT.

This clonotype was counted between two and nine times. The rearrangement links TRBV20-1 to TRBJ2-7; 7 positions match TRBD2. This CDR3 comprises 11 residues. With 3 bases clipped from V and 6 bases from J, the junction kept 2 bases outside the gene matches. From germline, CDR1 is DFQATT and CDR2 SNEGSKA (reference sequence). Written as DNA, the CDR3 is TGCAGTGCTAGGGGCGGGGGCGAGCAGTACTTC. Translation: CSARGGGEQYF.

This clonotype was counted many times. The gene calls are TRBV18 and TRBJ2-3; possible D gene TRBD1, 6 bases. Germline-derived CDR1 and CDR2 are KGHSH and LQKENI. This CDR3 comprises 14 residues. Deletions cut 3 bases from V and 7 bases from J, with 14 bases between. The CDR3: CASSPGASFYTQYF. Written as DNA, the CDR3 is TGTGCCAGCTCACCGGGGGCATCCTTCTATACGCAGTATTTT.

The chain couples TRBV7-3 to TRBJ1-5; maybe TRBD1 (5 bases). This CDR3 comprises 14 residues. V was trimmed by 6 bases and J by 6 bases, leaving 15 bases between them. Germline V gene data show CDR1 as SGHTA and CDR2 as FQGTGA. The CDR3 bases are TGTGCCAGCAGTTTACCACAGGCAGGTCAGCCCCAGCATTTT. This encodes CASSLPQAGQPQHF.